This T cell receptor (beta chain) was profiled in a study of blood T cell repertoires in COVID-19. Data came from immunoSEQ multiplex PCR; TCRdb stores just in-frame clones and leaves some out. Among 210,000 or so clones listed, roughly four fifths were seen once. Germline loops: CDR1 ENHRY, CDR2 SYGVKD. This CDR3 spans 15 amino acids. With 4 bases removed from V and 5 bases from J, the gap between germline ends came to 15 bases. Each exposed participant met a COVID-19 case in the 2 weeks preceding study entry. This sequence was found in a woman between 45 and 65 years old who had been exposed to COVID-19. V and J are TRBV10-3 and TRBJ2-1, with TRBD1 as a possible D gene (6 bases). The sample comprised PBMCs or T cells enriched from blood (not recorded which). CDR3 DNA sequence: TGTGCCATCAGTGCTCGCAGGGGCGAGGACAATGAGCAGTTCTTC. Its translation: CAISARRGEDNEQFF.